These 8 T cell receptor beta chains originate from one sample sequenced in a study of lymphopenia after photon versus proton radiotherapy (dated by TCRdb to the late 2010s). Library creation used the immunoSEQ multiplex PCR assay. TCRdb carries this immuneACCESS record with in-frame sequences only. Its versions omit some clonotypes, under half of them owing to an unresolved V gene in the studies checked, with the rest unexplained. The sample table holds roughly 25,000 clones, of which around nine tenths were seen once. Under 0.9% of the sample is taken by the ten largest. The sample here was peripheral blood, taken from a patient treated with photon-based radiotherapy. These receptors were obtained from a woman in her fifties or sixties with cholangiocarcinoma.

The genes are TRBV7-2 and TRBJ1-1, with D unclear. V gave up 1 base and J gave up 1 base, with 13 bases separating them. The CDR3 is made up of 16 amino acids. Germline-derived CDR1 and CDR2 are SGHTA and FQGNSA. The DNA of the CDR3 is TGTGCCAGCAGCTTAGTTATAGGTGGGCCGAACACTGAAGCTTTCTTT. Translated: CASSLVIGGPNTEAFF.

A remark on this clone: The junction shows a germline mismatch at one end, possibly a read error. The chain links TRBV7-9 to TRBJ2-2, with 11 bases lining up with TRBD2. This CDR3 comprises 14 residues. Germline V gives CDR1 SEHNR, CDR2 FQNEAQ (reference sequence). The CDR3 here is CASSLAGGTGELFF. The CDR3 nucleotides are TGTGCCAGCAGCCTAGCGGGGGGCACCGGGGAGCTGTTTTTT. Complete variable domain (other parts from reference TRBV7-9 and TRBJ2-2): DTGVSQNPRHKITKRGQNVTFRCDPISEHNRLYWYRQTLGQGPEFLTYFQNEAQLEKSRLLSDRFSAERPKGSFSTLEIQRTEQGDSAMYLCASSLAGGTGELFFGEGSRLTVL.

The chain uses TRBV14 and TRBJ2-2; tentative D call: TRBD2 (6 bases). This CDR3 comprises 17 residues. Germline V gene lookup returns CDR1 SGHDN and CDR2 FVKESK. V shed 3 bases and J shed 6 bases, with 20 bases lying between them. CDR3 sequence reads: CASSHLGLTLKPGELFF. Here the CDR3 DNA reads TGTGCCAGCAGCCACTTGGGACTTACACTTAAGCCCGGGGAGCTGTTTTTT.

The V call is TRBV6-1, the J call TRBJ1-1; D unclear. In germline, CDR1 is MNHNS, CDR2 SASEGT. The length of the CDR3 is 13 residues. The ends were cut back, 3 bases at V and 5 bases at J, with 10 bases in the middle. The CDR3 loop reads CASSDSGRTEAFF. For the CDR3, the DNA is TGTGCCAGCAGTGACTCCGGGAGGACTGAAGCTTTCTTT.

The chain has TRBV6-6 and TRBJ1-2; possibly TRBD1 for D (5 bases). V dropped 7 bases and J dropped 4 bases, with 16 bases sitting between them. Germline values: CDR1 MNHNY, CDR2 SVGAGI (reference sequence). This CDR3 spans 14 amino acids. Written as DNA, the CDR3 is TGTGCCAGCACCCCGCAGGGAGCCTCCTATGGCTACACCTTC. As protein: CASTPQGASYGYTF.

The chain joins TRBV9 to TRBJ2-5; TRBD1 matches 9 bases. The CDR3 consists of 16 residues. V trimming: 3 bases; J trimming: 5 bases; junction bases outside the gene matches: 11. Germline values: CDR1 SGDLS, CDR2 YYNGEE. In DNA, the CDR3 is TGTGCCAGCAGCGGCATGGGACAGGGAGTCAGTGAGACCCAGTACTTC. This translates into CASSGMGQGVSETQYF.

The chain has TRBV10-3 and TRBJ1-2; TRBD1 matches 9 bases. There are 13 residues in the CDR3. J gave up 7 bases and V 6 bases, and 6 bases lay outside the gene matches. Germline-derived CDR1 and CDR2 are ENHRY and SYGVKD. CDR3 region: CAISPGQGAGYTF. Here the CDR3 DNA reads TGTGCCATCAGCCCGGGACAGGGTGCTGGCTACACCTTC.

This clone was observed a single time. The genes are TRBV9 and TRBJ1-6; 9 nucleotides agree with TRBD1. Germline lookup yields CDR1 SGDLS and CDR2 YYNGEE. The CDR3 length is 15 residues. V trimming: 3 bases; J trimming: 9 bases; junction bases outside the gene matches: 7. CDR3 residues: CASSGTRQGVSPLHF. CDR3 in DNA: TGTGCCAGCAGCGGGACACGACAGGGGGTTTCACCCCTCCACTTT. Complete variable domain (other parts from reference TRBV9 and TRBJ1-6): DSGVTQTPKHLITATGQRVTLRCSPRSGDLSVYWYQQSLDQGLQFLIQYYNGEERAKGNILERFSAQQFPDLHSELNLSSLELGDSALYFCASSGTRQGVSPLHFGNGTRLTVT.